Listed below are T cell receptor beta chains from one sample, sequenced in a study of shared clonotypes between healthy human individuals. Sequencing used immunoSEQ multiplex PCR; TCRdb keeps in-frame clones, though not all of them. The sample shows 500,000 or so clones, roughly 95% of them seen only once. Sequencing used naive CD4+ T cells sorted from blood. The receptors here all came from a woman aged 25-40 years in good health. The CDR3 runs from the conserved cysteine through the conserved F or W. Each record gives: V gene, D gene, CDR3 length, clone size, J gene, CDR3 protein, CDR3 DNA. A D gene is named only where the DNA matches it firmly. Clone size is given for some rows only: seen once, a few or many times, or a class if the clone is expanded.

v_call: TRBV6-6
d_call: .
cdr3_length: 14
clone_size: .
j_call: TRBJ2-3
cdr3_aa: CASSYSESTDTQYF
cdr3_nt: TGTGCCAGCAGTTACTCGGAGAGCACAGATACGCAGTATTTT

v_call: TRBV2
d_call: .
cdr3_length: 15
clone_size: .
j_call: TRBJ1-5
cdr3_aa: CASSGTSGSHQPQHF
cdr3_nt: TGTGCCAGCAGCGGGACCTCTGGAAGTCATCAGCCCCAGCATTTT

v_call: TRBV28
d_call: .
cdr3_length: 12
clone_size: .
j_call: TRBJ2-2
cdr3_aa: CASSLGTGELFF
cdr3_nt: TGTGCCAGCAGTTTGGGGACCGGGGAGCTGTTTTTT

v_call: TRBV10-3
d_call: TRBD1
cdr3_length: 16
clone_size: .
j_call: TRBJ2-2
cdr3_aa: CAISESRTGGPGELFF
cdr3_nt: TGTGCCATCAGTGAGTCGAGAACAGGGGGGCCCGGGGAGCTGTTTTTT

v_call: TRBV13
d_call: .
cdr3_length: 14
clone_size: .
j_call: TRBJ1-1
cdr3_aa: CASSLQRGNTEAFF
cdr3_nt: TGTGCCAGCAGCTTGCAGCGTGGGAACACTGAAGCTTTCTTT

v_call: TRBV10-1
d_call: TRBD1
cdr3_length: 15
clone_size: .
j_call: TRBJ1-1
cdr3_aa: CASRGTGPGNTEAFF
cdr3_nt: TGCGCCAGCAGGGGGACAGGACCAGGGAACACTGAAGCTTTCTTT

v_call: TRBV29-1
d_call: .
cdr3_length: 12
clone_size: .
j_call: TRBJ1-5
cdr3_aa: CSVEDPGEPQHF
cdr3_nt: TGCAGCGTTGAAGATCCGGGGGAGCCCCAGCATTTT

v_call: TRBV19
d_call: .
cdr3_length: 17
clone_size: .
j_call: TRBJ2-2
cdr3_aa: CASSMLYPIANTGELFF
cdr3_nt: TGTGCCAGTAGTATGCTCTATCCTATCGCGAACACCGGGGAGCTGTTTTTT

v_call: TRBV7-8
d_call: .
cdr3_length: 14
clone_size: .
j_call: TRBJ2-7
cdr3_aa: CASSLDPLVGEQYF
cdr3_nt: TGTGCCAGCAGCTTAGATCCCCTCGTAGGCGAGCAGTACTTC

v_call: TRBV18
d_call: TRBD1
cdr3_length: 15
clone_size: once
j_call: TRBJ2-3
cdr3_aa: CASSPKGQGSDTQYF
cdr3_nt: TGTGCCAGCTCACCGAAGGGACAGGGATCAGATACGCAGTATTTT

v_call: TRBV18
d_call: .
cdr3_length: 14
clone_size: .
j_call: TRBJ1-4
cdr3_aa: CASSPGGTGEKLFF
cdr3_nt: TGTGCCAGCTCACCCGGGGGCACGGGTGAAAAACTGTTTTTT

v_call: TRBV27
d_call: .
cdr3_length: 13
clone_size: .
j_call: TRBJ2-1
cdr3_aa: CASRLGPHNEQFF
cdr3_nt: TGTGCCAGCCGACTAGGTCCGCACAATGAGCAGTTCTTC

v_call: TRBV7-3
d_call: .
cdr3_length: 18
clone_size: .
j_call: TRBJ2-6
cdr3_aa: CASSLDGRGPSGANVLTF
cdr3_nt: TGTGCCAGCAGCTTAGACGGGAGAGGCCCCTCTGGGGCCAACGTCCTGACTTTC

v_call: TRBV28
d_call: .
cdr3_length: 14
clone_size: .
j_call: TRBJ1-4
cdr3_aa: CASKTRQDYEKLFF
cdr3_nt: TGTGCCAGCAAGACCCGACAGGACTATGAAAAACTGTTTTTT

v_call: TRBV20-1
d_call: .
cdr3_length: 11
clone_size: .
j_call: TRBJ2-1
cdr3_aa: CSASPTPEQFF
cdr3_nt: TGCAGTGCTAGCCCTACGCCTGAGCAGTTCTTC

v_call: TRBV7-9
d_call: TRBD1
cdr3_length: 15
clone_size: .
j_call: TRBJ2-7
cdr3_aa: CASSLSGTGGYEQYF
cdr3_nt: TGTGCCAGCAGCTTAAGCGGGACAGGGGGTTACGAGCAGTACTTC

v_call: TRBV6-1
d_call: .
cdr3_length: 15
clone_size: .
j_call: TRBJ1-1
cdr3_aa: CASSGSTVMNTEAFF
cdr3_nt: TGTGCCAGCAGTGGAAGTACAGTTATGAACACTGAAGCTTTCTTT

v_call: TRBV2
d_call: .
cdr3_length: 14
clone_size: .
j_call: TRBJ2-5
cdr3_aa: CARQDAVSQETQYF
cdr3_nt: TGTGCCAGACAGGACGCGGTCTCACAAGAGACCCAGTACTTC

v_call: TRBV2
d_call: .
cdr3_length: 18
clone_size: .
j_call: TRBJ2-6
cdr3_aa: CASSEGPVPSSGANVLTF
cdr3_nt: TGTGCCAGCAGTGAAGGTCCGGTTCCTAGCTCTGGGGCCAACGTCCTGACTTTC

v_call: TRBV29-1
d_call: .
cdr3_length: 13
clone_size: .
j_call: TRBJ2-3
cdr3_aa: CSVSFRVTDTQYF
cdr3_nt: TGCAGCGTTTCGTTCCGGGTAACAGATACGCAGTATTTT

v_call: TRBV29-1
d_call: TRBD2
cdr3_length: 15
clone_size: .
j_call: TRBJ2-1
cdr3_aa: CSVRGRKNNYNEQFF
cdr3_nt: TGCAGCGTTCGCGGGAGGAAGAATAACTACAATGAGCAGTTCTTC

v_call: TRBV6-5
d_call: .
cdr3_length: 15
clone_size: .
j_call: TRBJ2-3
cdr3_aa: CATWVGYGGTDTQYF
cdr3_nt: TGTGCCACGTGGGTGGGGTATGGGGGCACAGATACGCAGTATTTT

v_call: TRBV10-3
d_call: .
cdr3_length: 12
clone_size: once
j_call: TRBJ2-2
cdr3_aa: CAIRNPPGELFF
cdr3_nt: TGTGCCATCAGAAACCCTCCGGGGGAGCTGTTTTTT

v_call: TRBV5-4
d_call: TRBD2
cdr3_length: 14
clone_size: .
j_call: TRBJ2-5
cdr3_aa: CASSSGTSQETQYF
cdr3_nt: TGTGCCAGCAGCTCGGGGACTAGCCAAGAGACCCAGTACTTC

v_call: TRBV19
d_call: .
cdr3_length: 15
clone_size: once
j_call: TRBJ1-5
cdr3_aa: CASSNRLLSNQPQHF
cdr3_nt: TGTGCCAGTAGTAACAGGCTTCTGAGCAATCAGCCCCAGCATTTT

v_call: TRBV10-2
d_call: .
cdr3_length: 14
clone_size: .
j_call: TRBJ2-1
cdr3_aa: CASGGPEVHNEQFF
cdr3_nt: TGCGCCAGCGGAGGACCAGAAGTCCACAATGAGCAGTTCTTC

v_call: TRBV5-4
d_call: .
cdr3_length: 16
clone_size: .
j_call: TRBJ2-1
cdr3_aa: CASSLSAGTPLTEQFF
cdr3_nt: TGTGCCAGCAGCTTGTCCGCCGGCACCCCTCTCACTGAGCAGTTCTTC

v_call: TRBV5-6
d_call: .
cdr3_length: 14
clone_size: .
j_call: TRBJ1-4
cdr3_aa: CASKPRQSNEKLFF
cdr3_nt: TGTGCCAGCAAACCTCGGCAGTCGAATGAAAAACTGTTTTTT

v_call: TRBV5-1
d_call: .
cdr3_length: 16
clone_size: .
j_call: TRBJ2-7
cdr3_aa: CASSVGPGPQSYEQYF
cdr3_nt: TGCGCCAGCAGCGTGGGCCCGGGGCCCCAGTCCTACGAGCAGTACTTC

v_call: TRBV5-1
d_call: TRBD1
cdr3_length: 16
clone_size: .
j_call: TRBJ1-1
cdr3_aa: CASSGTGDSLNTEAFF
cdr3_nt: TGCGCCAGCAGCGGGACAGGGGACTCTTTGAACACTGAAGCTTTCTTT

v_call: TRBV10-2
d_call: TRBD1
cdr3_length: 17
clone_size: .
j_call: TRBJ1-5
cdr3_aa: CASSSDRPIVGNQPQHF
cdr3_nt: TGCGCCAGCAGTTCGGACAGGCCTATAGTAGGAAATCAGCCCCAGCATTTT

v_call: TRBV5-1
d_call: TRBD1
cdr3_length: 17
clone_size: .
j_call: TRBJ2-3
cdr3_aa: CASSLTTTGGQADTQYF
cdr3_nt: TGCGCCAGCAGCTTGACTACTACAGGGGGTCAGGCAGATACGCAGTATTTT

v_call: TRBV18
d_call: .
cdr3_length: 15
clone_size: .
j_call: TRBJ2-1
cdr3_aa: CASSPGGVPYNEQFF
cdr3_nt: TGTGCCAGCTCACCCGGGGGAGTCCCCTACAATGAGCAGTTCTTC

v_call: TRBV9
d_call: .
cdr3_length: 16
clone_size: .
j_call: TRBJ2-2
cdr3_aa: CASSPRLAPITGELFF
cdr3_nt: TGTGCCAGCAGCCCCCGTTTAGCCCCGATAACCGGGGAGCTGTTTTTT

v_call: TRBV15
d_call: .
cdr3_length: 14
clone_size: .
j_call: TRBJ2-1
cdr3_aa: CATSRGAFGYEQFF
cdr3_nt: TGTGCCACCAGCAGAGGAGCCTTTGGGTATGAGCAGTTCTTC

v_call: TRBV5-4
d_call: .
cdr3_length: 15
clone_size: .
j_call: TRBJ1-2
cdr3_aa: CASSSLRERVGGYTF
cdr3_nt: TGTGCCAGCAGCTCCTTAAGGGAACGGGTGGGTGGCTACACCTTC

v_call: TRBV5-1
d_call: TRBD2
cdr3_length: 14
clone_size: .
j_call: TRBJ2-1
cdr3_aa: CASQTSASYNEQFF
cdr3_nt: TGCGCCAGCCAAACTAGCGCCTCCTACAATGAGCAGTTCTTC

v_call: TRBV29-1
d_call: TRBD1
cdr3_length: 15
clone_size: .
j_call: TRBJ2-7
cdr3_aa: CSVWGVTGITYEQYF
cdr3_nt: TGCAGCGTTTGGGGCGTGACAGGGATAACCTACGAGCAGTACTTC